This entry lists 29 T cell receptor beta chains sequenced from one sample in a study of Ad26.COV2.S vaccination and SARS-CoV-2 variants. The assay was immunoSEQ multiplex PCR, and TCRdb's table has in-frame clones only and misses some. The profile shows some 39,000 clones, 65% to 90% of them singletons. Material: peripheral blood, obtained after recovery from COVID-19. Every receptor here comes from a human donor who had recovered from COVID-19.

This sequence joins TRBV18 and TRBJ2-1; 11 nucleotides match TRBD2. The CDR3 has 15 residues. The junction had 4 bases not matched to a gene; V was cut back by 4 bases and J by 5 bases. Looked up from germline, CDR1 is KGHSH and CDR2 is LQKENI. The CDR3 coding sequence is TGTGCCAGCTCACTTAGACTAGCGGGACACAATGAGCAGTTCTTC. Translation gives CASSLRLAGHNEQFF.

V is TRBV5-1 and J is TRBJ2-4; TRBD2 might be the D (5 bases). Germline values: CDR1 SGHRS, CDR2 YFSETQ. The CDR3 is 15 residues long. V lost 4 bases to trimming and J lost 2 bases, with 13 bases between them. CDR3 region: CASSERPRSKNIQYF. In DNA form, the CDR3 reads TGCGCCAGCAGCGAGCGGCCAAGGTCCAAAAACATTCAGTACTTC.

This chain links TRBV5-1 with TRBJ2-7; 13 bases are shared with TRBD2. V was clipped by 4 bases and J by 4 bases; unmatched bases: 5. Germline V lookup: CDR1 SGHRS, CDR2 YFSETQ. The CDR3 is made up of 15 amino acids. Written as DNA, the CDR3 is TGCGCCAGCAGCCAAACTAGCGGGAGGGGTTACGAGCAGTACTTC. It translates to CASSQTSGRGYEQYF. The full variable domain, in which reference TRBV5-1 and TRBJ2-7 provide the parts outside the CDR3, is KAGVTQTPRYLIKTRGQQVTLSCSPISGHRSVSWYQQTPGQGLQFLFEYFSETQRNKGNFPGRFSGRQFSNSRSEMNVSTLELGDSALYLCASSQTSGRGYEQYFGPGTRLTVT.

This clone showed up just once. V gene TRBV7-2 combines with J gene TRBJ1-5; D is ambiguous. CDR3 length: 14 residues. CDR1 and CDR2 from the germline V gene are SGHTA and FQGNSA. V dropped 5 bases and J dropped 2 bases, with 10 bases sitting between them. CDR3 residues: CASSRPGGNQPQHF. CDR3 in DNA: TGTGCCAGCAGCCGGCCCGGGGGCAATCAGCCCCAGCATTTT.

V gene TRBV6-2 or TRBV6-3 combines with J gene TRBJ2-3; 11 positions agree with TRBD2. The length of the CDR3 is 15 residues. Germline assignment: CDR1 MNHEY and CDR2 SVGEGT. The J segment lost 1 base and the V segment lost 5 bases, leaving 2 bases of the junction unmatched. Written as DNA, the CDR3 is TGTGCCAGCAGTCTAGCGGGGGGTGGCACAGATACGCAGTATTTT. As protein: CASSLAGGGTDTQYF.

The chain links TRBV2 to TRBJ2-1; possible D gene TRBD2, 5 bases. The V end lost 5 bases, the J end lost 2 bases, and 7 bases lay between the germline ends. Germline V gene lookup returns CDR1 SNHLY and CDR2 FYNNEI. The CDR3 runs 13 residues. The CDR3 is CASSPGAYNEQFF. CDR3 DNA sequence: TGTGCCAGCAGTCCCGGGGCCTACAATGAGCAGTTCTTC.

The V call is TRBV19, the J call TRBJ1-2; D is ambiguous. V was clipped by 4 bases and J by 0 bases, with 6 bases between them. CDR1 is LNHDA, CDR2 SQIVND, per germline (reference sequence). The CDR3 sequence is 13 residues long. CDR3 sequence: CASSNGANYGYTF. The CDR3 DNA sequence: TGTGCCAGTAGTAACGGGGCTAACTATGGCTACACCTTC. The full variable domain, its missing parts supplied by reference TRBV19 and TRBJ1-2, is DGGITQSPKYLFRKEGQNVTLSCEQNLNHDAMYWYRQDPGQGLRLIYYSQIVNDFQKGDIAEGYSVSREKKESFPLTVTSAQKNPTAFYLCASSNGANYGYTFGSGTRLTVV.

The genes are TRBV7-2 and TRBJ2-3, with D tentatively TRBD2 (6 bases). Germline V gene data show CDR1 as SGHTA and CDR2 as FQGNSA. The CDR3 length is 15 residues. V was trimmed by 1 base and J by 7 bases, leaving 15 bases between them. CDR3 amino acids: CASSLVPGVSYTQYF. CDR3 DNA sequence: TGTGCCAGCAGCTTAGTTCCGGGGGTATCATATACGCAGTATTTT.

The chain carries TRBV30 and TRBJ1-1; the D is unclear. Germline V lookup: CDR1 GTSNPN, CDR2 SVGIG (reference sequence). The CDR3 length is 13 residues. Trimming left V 0 bases short and J 0 bases short, with 5 bases between. CDR3 protein: CAWSVNLNTEAFF. The CDR3 nucleotides read TGTGCCTGGAGTGTCAACCTGAACACTGAAGCTTTCTTT.

This rearrangement joins TRBV5-1 to TRBJ1-3, with no clear D. Trimming stripped 0 bases from V and 4 bases from J, with 11 bases between. Germline lookup yields CDR1 SGHRS and CDR2 YFSETQ. The CDR3 loop spans 15 amino acids. This CDR3 is CASSLDLGMGNTIYF. CDR3 nucleotide sequence: TGCGCCAGCAGCTTGGATTTGGGTATGGGAAACACCATATATTTT.

This clone has more than one count but fewer than ten. The rearrangement joins TRBV24-1 to TRBJ2-4, with D tentatively TRBD1 (5 bases). This CDR3 comprises 14 residues. Germline loops: CDR1 KGHDR, CDR2 SFDVKD. V was clipped by 4 bases and J by 3 bases, with 9 bases between them. This CDR3 reads CATSEGHLKNIQYF. DNA of the CDR3: TGTGCCACCAGTGAAGGACACCTCAAAAACATTCAGTACTTC.

This clone turned up a few times. This rearrangement joins TRBV5-1 to TRBJ1-6, with 8 bases matching TRBD1. CDR1 is SGHRS, CDR2 YFSETQ, per germline. J gave up 8 bases and V 1 base, and 5 bases lay outside the gene matches. The CDR3 has 15 amino acids. Written as DNA, the CDR3 is TGCGCCAGCAGCTTGCGGGGACAGGCGGATTCACCCCTCCACTTT. Protein product: CASSLRGQADSPLHF.

V gene TRBV20-1 combines with J gene TRBJ2-1; D is ambiguous. Looked up from germline, CDR1 is DFQATT and CDR2 is SNEGSKA (reference sequence). Deletions cut 8 bases from V and 7 bases from J, with 12 bases between. The CDR3 spans 11 residues. The CDR3 protein is CSQPGPNEQFF. The CDR3 bases are TGCAGTCAACCCGGGCCGAATGAGCAGTTCTTC.

This clone was counted a single time. The chain uses TRBV19 and TRBJ1-1; TRBD1 agrees at 7 bases. The V and J ends lost 5 bases and 4 bases, in that order; junction bases with no gene match: 10. CDR3 length equals 15 residues. Germline V gives CDR1 LNHDA, CDR2 SQIVND (reference sequence). The CDR3: CASSPGQRGTTEAFF. CDR3 in DNA: TGTGCCAGTAGTCCGGGACAGAGGGGAACCACTGAAGCTTTCTTT.

CDR3 coding DNA: TGTGCCAGCTCACGCCAATCGGTAGGAAATCAGCCCCAGCATTTT. Translating it yields CASSRQSVGNQPQHF. J is TRBJ1-5 and V is TRBV18; D gene unclear. Germline CDR1 and CDR2: KGHSH and LQKENI. The CDR3 extends over 15 amino acids. V was trimmed by 4 bases and J by 4 bases, leaving 14 bases between them. Full variable domain (remainder filled in from reference TRBV18 and TRBJ1-5): NAGVMQNPRHLVRRRGQEARLRCSPMKGHSHVYWYRQLPEEGLKFMVYLQKENIIDESGMPKERFSAEFPKEGPSILRIQQVVRGDSAAYFCASSRQSVGNQPQHFGDGTRLSIL.

V is TRBV24-1 and J is TRBJ2-1, with unresolved D. Germline loops: CDR1 KGHDR, CDR2 SFDVKD. Trimming removed 7 bases from V and 0 bases from J, with 6 bases in between. This CDR3 region has 13 residues. The CDR3 loop is CATRESSYNEQFF. The CDR3 DNA reads TGTGCCACCAGGGAAAGCTCCTACAATGAGCAGTTCTTC.

The J gene is TRBJ2-2, the V gene TRBV3-1 (or the pseudogene TRBV3-2), with 11 nucleotides matching TRBD2. The CDR3 totals 19 residues. CDR1 LGHDT and CDR2 YNNKEL come from the germline V gene (reference sequence). The V segment lost 1 base and the J segment 2 bases; nucleotides outside the gene matches: 9. CDR3 sequence reads: CASSQVLGSGRGNTGELFF. CDR3 nucleotides: TGTGCCAGCAGCCAAGTTCTTGGTAGCGGGAGGGGAAACACCGGGGAGCTGTTTTTT.

The chain carries TRBV11-2 and TRBJ2-1, with D possibly matching TRBD2 (7 bases). Trimming left V 7 bases short and J 4 bases short, with 20 bases between. The germline V gene has CDR1 SGHAT and CDR2 FQNNGV. The length of the CDR3 is 16 residues. The DNA of the CDR3 is TGTGCCAGCACCCATTTCCACAGGGAGGGGTACAATGAGCAGTTCTTC. This encodes CASTHFHREGYNEQFF.

The chain is built from TRBV6-1 and TRBJ2-6; TRBD1 agrees at 7 bases. The V segment lost 4 bases and the J segment 0 bases; nucleotides outside the gene matches: 9. CDR1 is MNHNS, CDR2 SASEGT, per germline. The CDR3 totals 18 residues. The CDR3 coding sequence is TGTGCCAGCAGTGCCAAGGGGGCCGCAATCTCTGGGGCCAACGTCCTGACTTTC. This encodes CASSAKGAAISGANVLTF.

The chain joins TRBV15 to TRBJ2-2, with TRBD2 matching 14 bases. In germline, CDR1 is LNHNV, CDR2 YYDKDF (reference sequence). CDR3 size: 21 residues. With 0 bases clipped from V and 1 base from J, the junction kept 10 bases outside the gene matches. In DNA, the CDR3 is TGTGCCACCAGCAGAGATCTTTGGGGACTAGCGGGAGCTCGGAACACCGGGGAGCTGTTTTTT. The encoded protein is CATSRDLWGLAGARNTGELFF. The full variable domain, its missing parts supplied by reference TRBV15 and TRBJ2-2, is DAMVIQNPRYQVTQFGKPVTLSCSQTLNHNVMYWYQQKSSQAPKLLFHYYDKDFNNEADTPDNFQSRRPNTSFCFLDIRSPGLGDTAMYLCATSRDLWGLAGARNTGELFFGEGSRLTVL.

This clone has a handful of counts. J is TRBJ1-4 and V is TRBV19; maybe TRBD1 (5 bases). V was shortened by 6 bases and J by 2 bases, with 13 bases between the two germline ends. This CDR3 region has 15 residues. Germline V gives CDR1 LNHDA, CDR2 SQIVND (reference sequence). The CDR3 region is CASSQTVGTNEKLFF. CDR3 DNA sequence: TGTGCCAGTAGCCAGACAGTTGGGACTAATGAAAAACTGTTTTTT.

CDR3 loop: CASSLGNNEQFF. The CDR3, as DNA: TGTGCCAGCAGCTTGGGGAACAATGAGCAGTTCTTC. The rearrangement uses TRBV11-2 and TRBJ2-1, with D uncertain. The CDR3 spans 12 residues. CDR1 is SGHAT, CDR2 FQNNGV, per germline. The V end lost 3 bases, the J end lost 5 bases, and 5 bases lay between the germline ends.

This clone was counted a single time. The chain carries TRBV7-9 and TRBJ2-7, with D unresolved. Looked up from germline, CDR1 is SEHNR and CDR2 is FQNEAQ (reference sequence). The CDR3 loop spans 14 amino acids. The V end was cut by 3 bases, the J end by 0 bases, with 9 bases between. The CDR3 is CASSLSESSYEQYV. In DNA form, the CDR3 reads TGTGCCAGCAGCTTGTCTGAGAGCTCCTACGAGCAGTACGTC.

This clone was seen more than once but under ten times. This sample includes further DNA sequences coding for the same CDR3. CDR3 DNA sequence: TGTGCCAGCAGAACGGGACAGGCTAACTATGGCTACACCTTC. It codes for CASRTGQANYGYTF. V and J are TRBV6-5 and TRBJ1-2; the match to TRBD1 covers 8 bases. The V and J ends lost 6 bases and 0 bases, in that order; junction bases with no gene match: 3. CDR3 length: 14 residues. The germline gives CDR1 MNHEY, CDR2 SVGAGI.

The sample holds a few counts of this clone. This sequence joins TRBV28 and TRBJ1-2, with 9 bases lining up with TRBD1. Germline V gene data show CDR1 as MDHEN and CDR2 as SYDVKM. The CDR3 consists of 16 residues. The trim removed 7 bases at V and 4 bases at J, leaving 13 bases unmatched. CDR3: CASNSAEIQGAYGYTF. The CDR3 DNA follows: TGTGCCAGCAATTCCGCGGAGATACAGGGGGCCTATGGCTACACCTTC.

The V gene is TRBV5-4, the J gene TRBJ1-1; D is unclear. The CDR3 is 14 amino acids. The germline V gene has CDR1 SGHNT and CDR2 YYREEE (reference sequence). V was shortened by 0 bases and J by 1 base, with 7 bases between the two germline ends. The CDR3 DNA follows: TGTGCCAGCAGCTTGGCAGGTGGGAACACTGAAGCTTTCTTT. Its translation is CASSLAGGNTEAFF.

The genes are TRBV5-8 and TRBJ2-7, with D perhaps TRBD1 (6 bases). Trimming cost V 0 bases and J 3 bases, with 13 bases left between them. This CDR3 has 15 amino acids. CDR1 and CDR2 (germline): SGHTS, YDEGEE. The CDR3 here is CASSLGDIQFYEQYF. CDR3 bases: TGTGCCAGCAGCTTGGGGGACATACAGTTCTACGAGCAGTACTTC. Full variable domain (outside the CDR3, taken from reference TRBV5-8 and TRBJ2-7): EAGVTQSPTHLIKTRGQQATLRCSPISGHTSVYWYQQALGLGLQFLLWYDEGEERNRGNFPPRFSGRQFPNYSSELNVNALELEDSALYLCASSLGDIQFYEQYFGPGTRLTVT.

This sequence joins TRBV6-5 and TRBJ1-1; tentative D call: TRBD1 (6 bases). Per the germline V gene, CDR1 is MNHEY and CDR2 is SVGAGI. With 10 bases removed from V and 2 bases from J, the gap between germline ends came to 14 bases. The CDR3 length is 13 residues. The CDR3 reads CATSTGYNTEAFF. CDR3 bases: TGTGCCACCTCGACAGGCTACAACACTGAAGCTTTCTTT.

The chain couples TRBV19 to TRBJ1-4; 7 bases match TRBD1. The CDR3 is 15 amino acids. Germline lookup yields CDR1 LNHDA and CDR2 SQIVND (reference sequence). With 7 bases clipped from V and 8 bases from J, the junction kept 13 bases outside the gene matches. CDR3 residues: CASTPLGGFGEKLFF. CDR3 sequence (DNA): TGTGCCAGTACCCCCTTAGGGGGCTTTGGAGAAAAACTGTTTTTT.